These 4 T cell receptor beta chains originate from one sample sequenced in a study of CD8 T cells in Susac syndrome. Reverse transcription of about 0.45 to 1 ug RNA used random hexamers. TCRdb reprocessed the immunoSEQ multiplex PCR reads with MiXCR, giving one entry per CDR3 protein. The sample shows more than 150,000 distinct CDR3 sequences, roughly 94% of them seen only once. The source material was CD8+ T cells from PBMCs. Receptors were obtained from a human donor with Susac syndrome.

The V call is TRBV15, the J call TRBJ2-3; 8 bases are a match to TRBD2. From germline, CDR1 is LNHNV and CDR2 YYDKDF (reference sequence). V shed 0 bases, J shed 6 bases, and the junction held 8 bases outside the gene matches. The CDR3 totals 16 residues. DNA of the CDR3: TGTGCCACCAGCAGAGATCCTGGGACTAGTTCGGATACGCAGTATTTT. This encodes CATSRDPGTSSDTQYF.

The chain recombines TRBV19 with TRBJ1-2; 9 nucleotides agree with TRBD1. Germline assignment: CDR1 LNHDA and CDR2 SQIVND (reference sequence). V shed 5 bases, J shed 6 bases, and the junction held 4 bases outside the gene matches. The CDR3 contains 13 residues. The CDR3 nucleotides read TGTGCCAGTAGTGCCCGGACAGGGGATGGCTACACCTTC. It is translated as CASSARTGDGYTF.

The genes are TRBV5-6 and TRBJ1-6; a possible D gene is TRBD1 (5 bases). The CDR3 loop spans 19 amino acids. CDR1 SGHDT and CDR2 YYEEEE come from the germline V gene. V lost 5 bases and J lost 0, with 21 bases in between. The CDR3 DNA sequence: TGTGCCAGCAGGGTATTAACAGGCGGTGACAGCTCCTATAATTCACCCCTCCACTTT. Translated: CASRVLTGGDSSYNSPLHF.

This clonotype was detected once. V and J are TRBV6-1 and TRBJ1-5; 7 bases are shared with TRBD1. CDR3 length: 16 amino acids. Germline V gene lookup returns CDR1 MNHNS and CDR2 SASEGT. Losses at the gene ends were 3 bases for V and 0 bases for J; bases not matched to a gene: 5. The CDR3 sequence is CASSEGQPYSNQPQHF. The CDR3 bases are TGTGCCAGCAGTGAGGGACAGCCGTATAGCAATCAGCCCCAGCATTTT.